The present entry profiles one TCR beta chain with its context. Germline V gene sequence: CDR1 SGHTA, CDR2 FQGNSA. The V end lost 5 bases, the J end lost 9 bases, and 15 bases lay between the germline ends. The CDR3 runs to 13 residues. This sample is drawn from a study of blood T cell repertoires in COVID-19. Under the authors' procedure: Amplification of reference gene primers was used by the study to estimate nucleated cell counts. Assay used: immunoSEQ multiplex PCR; TCRdb lists only in-frame clones, some missing. V, J and clone size derive from that table, while D and trimming were established from the DNA sequence. The profile shows around 260,000 clones, roughly 89% of them singletons.

This receptor was obtained from a woman in her thirties with active or convalescent COVID-19. This chain joins TRBV7-2 and TRBJ2-3; D perhaps matches TRBD2 (5 bases). Sequencing used peripheral blood. The CDR3 region is CASSPDPAGTQYF. CDR3 bases: TGTGCCAGCAGCCCTGACCCCGCGGGCACGCAGTATTTT. The full variable domain, completed using reference TRBV7-2 and TRBJ2-3, is GAGVSQSPSNKVTEKGKDVELRCDPISGHTALYWYRQSLGQGLEFLIYFQGNSAPDKSGLPSDRFSAERTGGSVSTLTIQRTQQEDSAVYLCASSPDPAGTQYFGPGTRLTVL.